The source of this T cell receptor (beta chain) is a study of control samples from healthy donors and cancer patients. Method: immunoSEQ multiplex PCR; TCRdb's copy keeps in-frame clones and lacks some. The sample has some 120,000 clones; approximately 90% are singletons. Between the trimmed V and J ends, which lost 4 bases and 0 bases, there was a span of 13 bases. Germline loops: CDR1 MNHNS, CDR2 SASEGT. There are 16 residues in the CDR3. Sequenced: blood. The gene calls are TRBV6-1 and TRBJ1-5; perhaps TRBD1 as D (6 bases). This receptor was obtained from a man younger than 35 in good health. The CDR3 region is CASSVWGADSNQPQHF. The DNA for the CDR3 is TGTGCCAGCAGTGTGTGGGGGGCTGATAGCAATCAGCCCCAGCATTTT.